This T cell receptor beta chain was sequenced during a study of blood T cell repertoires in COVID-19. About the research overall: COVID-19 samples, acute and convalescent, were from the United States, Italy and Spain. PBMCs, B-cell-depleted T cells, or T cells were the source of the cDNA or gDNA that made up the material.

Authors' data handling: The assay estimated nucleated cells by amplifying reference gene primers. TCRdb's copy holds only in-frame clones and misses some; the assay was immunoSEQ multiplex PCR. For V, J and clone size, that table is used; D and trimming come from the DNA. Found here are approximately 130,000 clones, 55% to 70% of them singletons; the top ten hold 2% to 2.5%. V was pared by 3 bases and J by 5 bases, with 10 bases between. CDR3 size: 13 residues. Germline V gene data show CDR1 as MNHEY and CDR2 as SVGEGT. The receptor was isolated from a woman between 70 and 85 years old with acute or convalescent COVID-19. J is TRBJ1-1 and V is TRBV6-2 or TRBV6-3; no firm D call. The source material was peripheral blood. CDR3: CASSYDPRTEAFF. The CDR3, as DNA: TGTGCCAGCAGTTATGATCCTCGGACTGAAGCTTTCTTT.